The 25 T cell receptor beta chains below all came from one sample that was sequenced in a study of shared clonotypes between healthy human individuals. This table comes from immunoSEQ multiplex PCR, and its TCRdb copy is limited to in-frame clones, with some not included. The sample gives approximately 2.5 million clones, over 85% of which show up once; approximately 0.37% is in the top ten. Sequenced material: naive CD4+ T cells from PBMCs. The subset here: CD45RA+ positively selected. These receptors originate from a man younger than 35 in good health. Some clones in this sample may be carry-over from other donors' samples.

The chain employs TRBV7-9 and TRBJ2-7, with a possible D match to TRBD1 (6 bases). Per germline, CDR1 SEHNR and CDR2 FQNEAQ (reference sequence). Trimming stripped 5 bases from V and 0 bases from J, with 14 bases between. The CDR3 loop spans 15 amino acids. CDR3 sequence (DNA): TGTGCCAGCAGCCCCCCACAGGGAATCTCCTACGAGCAGTACTTC. Protein product: CASSPPQGISYEQYF.

The chain uses TRBV5-1 and TRBJ2-2; D not certain. The V end was cut by 5 bases, the J end by 0 bases, with 8 bases between. Per germline, CDR1 SGHRS and CDR2 YFSETQ. There are 14 residues in the CDR3. CDR3 bases: TGCGCCAGCAGGGTGTTCGCGAACACCGGGGAGCTGTTTTTT. It codes for CASRVFANTGELFF.

The chain links TRBV28 to TRBJ1-3; 7 bases are shared with TRBD1. The CDR3 contains 15 residues. Germline V gene data show CDR1 as MDHEN and CDR2 as SYDVKM. Trimming removed 4 bases from V and 2 bases from J; junction bases left unmatched: 5. CDR3 coding DNA: TGTGCCAGCAGTTCTCTGCAGGGGGCTGGAAACACCATATATTTT. It codes for CASSSLQGAGNTIYF.

The gene calls are TRBV29-1 and TRBJ1-4; 11 bases line up with TRBD1. Germline CDR1 reads SQVTM; CDR2 reads ANQGSEA. V lost 0 bases and J lost 7; bases outside the gene matches: 4. The CDR3 extends over 15 amino acids. CDR3 DNA sequence: TGCAGCGTTGAAGATATTGGGACAGGGGGTGAAAAACTGTTTTTT. Residues: CSVEDIGTGGEKLFF. The full variable domain, its missing parts supplied by reference TRBV29-1 and TRBJ1-4, is SAVISQKPSRDICQRGTSLTIQCQVDSQVTMMFWYRQQPGQSLTLIATANQGSEATYESGFVIDKFPISRPNLTFSTLTVSNMSPEDSSIYLCSVEDIGTGGEKLFFGSGTQLSVL.

With regard to this clone: The same CDR3 arises from other DNA sequences in this sample as well. The chain carries TRBV6-5 and TRBJ1-1; D not resolved. Trimming removed 6 bases at V and 2 bases at J, with 10 bases between. Germline assignment: CDR1 MNHEY and CDR2 SVGAGI. The CDR3 is 13 residues long. The CDR3 DNA reads as TGTGCCAGCAGAAGGACCGTCAACACTGAAGCTTTCTTT. Its protein product is CASRRTVNTEAFF.

This clone was seen once. The CDR3 reads CASNPRGRSYGYTF. In DNA form, the CDR3 reads TGTGCCAGCAACCCTAGGGGGCGCAGCTATGGCTACACCTTC. V usage is TRBV14 and J usage is TRBJ1-2, with 7 bases that match TRBD1. The V gene's germline CDR1 is SGHDN and CDR2 FVKESK. This CDR3 spans 14 amino acids. Unmatched junction bases numbered 9, after V lost 7 bases and J lost 4 bases.

As concerns this clone: Other DNA variants within this sample encode the same CDR3. This chain uses TRBV28 with TRBJ2-2; 8 bases fit TRBD1. There are 13 residues in the CDR3. Germline V gives CDR1 MDHEN, CDR2 SYDVKM. J was trimmed by 5 bases and V by 8 bases; bases with no gene match: 4. This chain's CDR3 is CASSRQGTGELFF. As DNA, the CDR3 is TGTGCCAGCTCTAGACAGGGGACCGGGGAGCTGTTTTTT.

The chain couples TRBV4-2 to TRBJ2-7; weak D call: TRBD1 (7 bases). V gave up 4 bases and J gave up 2 bases, with 15 bases separating them. The CDR3 is 15 amino acids. Germline CDR1 and CDR2: LGHNA and YNFKEQ. Written as DNA, the CDR3 is TGTGCCAGCAGCCCGCGGCGGGACAGAGCCTACGAGCAGTACTTC. Protein: CASSPRRDRAYEQYF.

A note on this clone: The identical CDR3 is also encoded by other nucleotide sequences in the sample. The chain is built from TRBV9 and TRBJ2-5; D remains unclear. This CDR3 spans 13 amino acids. Looked up from germline, CDR1 is SGDLS and CDR2 is YYNGEE. Trimming stripped 3 bases from V and 1 base from J, with 7 bases between. This chain's CDR3 is CASSGTGQETQYF. The CDR3 nucleotides are TGTGCCAGCAGCGGGACGGGCCAAGAGACCCAGTACTTC. The full variable domain, rest sourced from reference TRBV9 and TRBJ2-5, is DSGVTQTPKHLITATGQRVTLRCSPRSGDLSVYWYQQSLDQGLQFLIQYYNGEERAKGNILERFSAQQFPDLHSELNLSSLELGDSALYFCASSGTGQETQYFGPGTRLLVL.

The rearrangement uses TRBV5-4 and TRBJ2-5; the match to TRBD1 covers 8 bases. CDR1 and CDR2 (germline): SGHNT, YYREEE (reference sequence). The CDR3 is 15 residues long. J lost 4 bases, V lost 1 base, and 6 bases had no gene match. The CDR3 DNA reads as TGTGCCAGCAGCTTGCCTACAGGGGGAATAGAGACCCAGTACTTC. This encodes CASSLPTGGIETQYF.

This chain joins TRBV7-3 and TRBJ2-3, with TRBD2 matching 9 bases. The CDR3 spans 16 residues. Trimming removed 4 bases from V and 4 bases from J; junction bases left unmatched: 9. Germline V gene data show CDR1 as SGHTA and CDR2 as FQGTGA. The CDR3 bases are TGTGCCAGCAGCTCGCCAGCGGGAGGTCCCGCAGATACGCAGTATTTT. Translating gives CASSSPAGGPADTQYF.

J is TRBJ1-5 and V is TRBV5-7; D is uncertain. TRBV5-7 is filed as an ORF, its function uncertain. The CDR3 spans 16 residues. The V and J ends lost 2 bases and 0 bases respectively, with 12 bases between them. CDR3 in DNA: TGTGCCAGCAGCTTAACGGGCAGCTATAGCAATCAGCCCCAGCATTTT. This translates into CASSLTGSYSNQPQHF.

The chain uses TRBV11-2 and TRBJ2-5; 7 nucleotides agree with TRBD1. The CDR3 has 15 residues. CDR1 and CDR2 from the germline V gene are SGHAT and FQNNGV. V lost 4 bases, J lost 2 bases, and 7 bases stayed unmatched. CDR3 protein: CASSWDGTVQETQYF. Written as DNA, the CDR3 is TGTGCCAGCAGCTGGGACGGGACAGTACAAGAGACCCAGTACTTC.

Note on this clone: Other DNA sequences within the sample encode an identical CDR3. This chain links TRBV6-5 with TRBJ1-5; 9 positions agree with TRBD1. Germline loops: CDR1 MNHEY, CDR2 SVGAGI. V dropped 6 bases and J dropped 2; count of bases not matched to a gene: 5. The CDR3 covers 15 residues. As DNA, the CDR3 is TGTGCCAGCAGAAAGACAGGGGGTGGCAATCAGCCCCAGCATTTT. Encoded protein: CASRKTGGGNQPQHF.

The chain carries TRBV7-7 and TRBJ2-7; TRBD1 aligns across 9 bases. The V and J ends lost 5 bases and 7 bases, in that order; junction bases with no gene match: 9. The V gene's germline CDR1 is SSHAT and CDR2 FNYEAQ (reference sequence). This CDR3 is built from 14 residues. Written as DNA, the CDR3 is TGTGCCAGCAGCCCCGGGACAGGGCCGGGGGAGCAGTACTTC. Its translation: CASSPGTGPGEQYF.

The V call is TRBV5-1, the J call TRBJ2-3, with D tentatively TRBD2 (6 bases). The germline CDR1 and CDR2 sequences are SGHRS and YFSETQ. V was clipped by 4 bases and J by 1 base, with 16 bases between them. This CDR3 spans 16 amino acids. The DNA for the CDR3 is TGCGCCAGCAGCCGAGGGACTCACGTTCGCACAGATACGCAGTATTTT. Translation: CASSRGTHVRTDTQYF.

J is TRBJ2-7 and V is TRBV10-3, with TRBD2 as a possible D gene (6 bases). V was pared by 8 bases and J by 2 bases, with 16 bases between. This CDR3 is built from 14 residues. The germline V gene encodes CDR1 ENHRY and CDR2 SYGVKD. The CDR3 region is CAIGGTSDTYEQYF. CDR3 bases: TGTGCCATCGGAGGGACTTCCGACACCTACGAGCAGTACTTC.

The chain recombines TRBV7-7 with TRBJ2-7, with a weak D call TRBD1 (5 bases). V lost 5 bases to trimming and J lost 6 bases, with 11 bases between them. Germline assignment: CDR1 SSHAT and CDR2 FNYEAQ (reference sequence). CDR3 size: 12 residues. The chain's CDR3 is CASSPGAGEQYF. In nucleotides, the CDR3 is TGTGCCAGCAGCCCTGGGGCTGGCGAGCAGTACTTC.

The rearrangement joins TRBV28 to TRBJ1-5; weak D call: TRBD1 (5 bases). This CDR3 spans 16 amino acids. Germline CDR1 and CDR2: MDHEN and SYDVKM. The V and J ends lost 6 bases and 4 bases respectively, with 19 bases between them. CDR3 residues: CASRYLGRTPNQPQHF. The CDR3 nucleotides read TGTGCCAGCAGATACCTCGGTCGGACACCTAATCAGCCCCAGCATTTT.

This chain uses TRBV28 with TRBJ1-4; TRBD1 matches 7 bases. V gave up 10 bases and J gave up 3 bases; unmatched junction bases: 5. There are 13 residues in the CDR3. Germline-derived CDR1 and CDR2 are MDHEN and SYDVKM. The CDR3 sequence is CAIGGTANEKLFF. In nucleotides, the CDR3 is TGTGCCATCGGAGGGACAGCTAATGAAAAACTGTTTTTT.

This rearrangement joins TRBV14 to TRBJ1-4; D ambiguous. The CDR3 runs 14 residues. The V end lost 0 bases, the J end lost 8 bases, and 10 bases lay between the germline ends. Germline lookup yields CDR1 SGHDN and CDR2 FVKESK. The CDR3 DNA follows: TGTGCCAGCAGCCAAGAAAGGCGGCGGGAAAAACTGTTTTTT. Translated, it gives CASSQERRREKLFF. Drawing the rest from reference TRBV14 and TRBJ1-4, the complete variable domain is EAGVTQFPSHSVIEKGQTVTLRCDPISGHDNLYWYRRVMGKEIKFLLHFVKESKQDESGMPNNRFLAERTGGTYSTLKVQPAELEDSGVYFCASSQERRREKLFFGSGTQLSVL.

DNA of the CDR3: TGCAGCGTTGAAGGCCCGGGAGGGGACAGGCTTTACAATGAGCAGTTCTTC. This codes for CSVEGPGGDRLYNEQFF. J is TRBJ2-1 and V is TRBV29-1; D possibly uses TRBD1 or TRBD2 (8 bases each). The CDR3 contains 17 residues. The V gene lost 1 base and the J gene lost 4 bases, with 20 bases spanning the gap. Germline V gives CDR1 SQVTM, CDR2 ANQGSEA.

The chain combines TRBV28 with TRBJ1-1, with D unresolved. CDR3 length: 14 amino acids. With 7 bases removed from V and 2 bases from J, the gap between germline ends came to 14 bases. Germline V gene data show CDR1 as MDHEN and CDR2 as SYDVKM. The DNA for the CDR3 is TGTGCCAGCACTTCTTTCCCCGACAACACTGAAGCTTTCTTT. Amino acid sequence: CASTSFPDNTEAFF.

This clone has only one observation. The V call is TRBV6-1, the J call TRBJ2-5; TRBD1 matches at 8 bases. This CDR3 has 15 amino acids. Losses at the gene ends were 3 bases for V and 5 bases for J; bases not matched to a gene: 8. Germline CDR1 MNHNS, CDR2 SASEGT. CDR3 loop: CASSESGGWWETQYF. Written as DNA, the CDR3 is TGTGCCAGCAGTGAGTCAGGGGGCTGGTGGGAGACCCAGTACTTC.

The V and J genes are TRBV30 and TRBJ2-3; unclear D gene. The V end lost 3 bases, the J end lost 0 bases, and 10 bases lay between the germline ends. This CDR3 comprises 14 residues. In germline, CDR1 is GTSNPN, CDR2 SVGIG (reference sequence). The CDR3 region has the DNA TGTGCCTGGAGGCCCTATACTAGCACAGATACGCAGTATTTT. Translated, it gives CAWRPYTSTDTQYF. Full variable domain (rest looked up from reference TRBV30 and TRBJ2-3): SQTIHQWPATLVQPVGSPLSLECTVEGTSNPNLYWYRQAAGRGLQLLFYSVGIGQISSEVPQNLSASRPQDRQFILSSKKLLLSDSGFYLCAWRPYTSTDTQYFGPGTRLTVL.